This record covers a single T cell receptor beta chain. The specificity of this receptor is unknown. Base qualities are missing; no much larger clone stands one base away. Genomic DNA was extracted from sorted cells for sequencing of the TCRbeta CDR3 region. The immunoSEQ Assay was used to sequence the TCRbeta CDR3 regions. TCRdb holds this immuneACCESS table with in-frame rearrangements only. Some clones are missing; in checked studies, unresolved V genes explain under half, and the rest has no known cause. A total of approximately 54,000 clones appear in this sample, around 93% of them only once. The biggest ten clones account for approximately 7.9% of the sample. The data were taken from a study of OX40 agonist ivuxolimab in advanced cancers. Concerning the study at large: Ivuxolimab was a fully human IgG2 agonistic monoclonal antibody targeting the costimulatory receptor OX40 (CD134). Partial responses occurred in three dose-escalation patients: two with cutaneous melanoma and one with hepatocellular carcinoma. In the dose-escalation cohort, more than 80% of patients were male, and the mean age was 60 years with a range of roughly 20 to 85. The point of sequencing TCRbeta in the periphery was to test whether ivuxolimab changed TCR sequence diversity and drove clonal T-cell expansion. Intravenous ivuxolimab was administered to patients every 2 weeks at six dose levels: 0.01, 0.1, 0.3, 1.5, 3 and 10 mg/kg. The paper covers the monotherapy dose-escalation part of the phase I ivuxolimab trial, which included N of about 50 patients. Among the roughly 50 dose-escalation patients, around 20 had hepatocellular carcinoma, approximately 15 melanoma, 9 renal cell carcinoma and 9 head and neck cancer. Prior anti-PD-1, anti-PD-L1 or anti-CTLA-4 therapy was permitted, and checkpoint inhibitors had been received by less than 45% of dose-escalation patients. Points the paper makes about the study in general: At doses of 0.1 to 3.0 mg/kg, clonal expansion of both CD4+ and CD8+ blood T cells was observed from baseline to week 6. Which antigens the clonally expanded peripheral T cells were specific for was not determined. In the 0.1-3.0 mg/kg groups, partial responders were among the patients with the lowest normalized peripheral clonal expansion, particularly in CD8+ T cells. On average, CD8+ T cells showed more expanded clones than CD4+ T cells after ivuxolimab. Low levels of normalized T-cell clonal expansion were also shown by some nonresponding patients.

V drops 6 bases and J drops 7 bases, leaving 13 bases in between. CDR1 and CDR2 (WNHNN, SYGVQD) derive from the germline V gene (reference sequence). The CDR3 runs 12 amino acids, cysteine and phenylalanine included. Just CDR3 DNA is preserved here, 36 bases in frame from base 1. The trial excluded patients who had a history of autoimmune disease or who were on systemic immunosuppression. Peripheral blood for TCR sequencing was collected from all dose cohorts at baseline, on cycle 4 day 1, and on cycle 7 day 1. The samples were drawn from a first-in-human, open-label, multicenter phase I dose-escalation trial of ivuxolimab. Adults with locally advanced or metastatic melanoma, renal cell carcinoma, hepatocellular carcinoma or head and neck squamous cell carcinoma were enrolled in the trial. Before TCR sequencing, CD4+ T cells and CD8+ T cells from peripheral blood were sorted into separate populations.

This TCR was recovered from an adult with an advanced solid tumor such as melanoma, head and neck, liver or kidney cancer. This chain is built from TRBV10-1 and TRBJ2-7; no confident D gene assignment can be made. The source material was CD4+ or CD8+ T cells sorted from blood, sampled in a trial of the OX40 agonist ivuxolimab. CDR3 protein: CASSLHKKEQYF. The DNA is as follows: TGCGCCAGCAGCCTCCACAAGAAAGAGCAGTACTTC.